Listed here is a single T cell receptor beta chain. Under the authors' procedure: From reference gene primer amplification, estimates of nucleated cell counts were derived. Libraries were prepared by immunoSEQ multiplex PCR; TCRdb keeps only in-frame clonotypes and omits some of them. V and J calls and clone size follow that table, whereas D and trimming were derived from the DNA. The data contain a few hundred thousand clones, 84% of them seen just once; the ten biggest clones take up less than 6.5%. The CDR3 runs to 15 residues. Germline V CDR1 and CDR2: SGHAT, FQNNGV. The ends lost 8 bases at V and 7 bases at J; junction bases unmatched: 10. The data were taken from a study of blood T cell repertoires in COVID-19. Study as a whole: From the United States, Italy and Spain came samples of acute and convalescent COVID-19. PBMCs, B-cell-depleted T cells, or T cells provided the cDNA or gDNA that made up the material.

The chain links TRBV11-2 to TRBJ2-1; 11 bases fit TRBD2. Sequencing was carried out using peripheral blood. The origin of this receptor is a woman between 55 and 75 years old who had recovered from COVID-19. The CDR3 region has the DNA TGTGCCAGCGGGGTAGCGGGGGGGTTATATAATGAGCAGTTCTTC. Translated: CASGVAGGLYNEQFF.